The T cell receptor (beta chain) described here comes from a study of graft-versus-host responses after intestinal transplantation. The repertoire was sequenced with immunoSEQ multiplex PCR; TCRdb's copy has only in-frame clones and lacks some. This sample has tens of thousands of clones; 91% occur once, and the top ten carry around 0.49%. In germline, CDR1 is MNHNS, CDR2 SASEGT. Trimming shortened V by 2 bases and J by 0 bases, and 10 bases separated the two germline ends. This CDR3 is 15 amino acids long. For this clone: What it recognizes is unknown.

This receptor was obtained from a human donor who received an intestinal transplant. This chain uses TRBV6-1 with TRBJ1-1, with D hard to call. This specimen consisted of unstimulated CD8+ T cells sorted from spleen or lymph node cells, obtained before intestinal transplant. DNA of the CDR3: TGTGCCAGCAGTGAATGGGCGGGAATGAACACTGAAGCTTTCTTT. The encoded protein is CASSEWAGMNTEAFF.